The sequence of this T cell receptor (beta chain) was determined in a study of persistence of HIV-infected CD4 T cells. Overall study results and limits: The rare CMV-responding cells with HIV-1 proviruses were not separately TCR-sequenced.

Looked up from germline, CDR1 is SGHTS and CDR2 is YDEGEE. V was pared by 0 bases and J by 8 bases, with 6 bases between. This CDR3 contains 13 residues. Cells were stimulated nonspecifically with anti-CD3/anti-CD28 magnetic beads. Sorting selected CD4+ T cells upregulating both CD40 ligand and CD69. Plasma HIV-1 RNA stayed below 50 copies/mL for at least 4 years. CD4+ T cell counts exceeded 400 cells/uL; CMV serology was positive. The libraries were made with immunoSEQ version 4 in survey mode. Sequencing was performed with immunoSEQ multiplex PCR; in TCRdb, only in-frame clones are kept and a portion is missing. In the table there are about 47,000 clones, 80% to 95% of which are singletons. Regarding this clone: Its target is unknown.

This TCR was sampled from an adult man with HIV who was CMV-seropositive. The sequenced sample was CD4+ T cells sorted from PBMCs after roughly 19-hour stimulation, obtained from a patient who received antiretroviral therapy. V usage is TRBV5-8 and J usage is TRBJ1-6; D is possibly TRBD1 (5 bases). The CDR3 sequence: CASSLGGYSPLHF. The CDR3 bases are TGTGCCAGCAGCTTGGGGGGGTATTCACCCCTCCACTTT.